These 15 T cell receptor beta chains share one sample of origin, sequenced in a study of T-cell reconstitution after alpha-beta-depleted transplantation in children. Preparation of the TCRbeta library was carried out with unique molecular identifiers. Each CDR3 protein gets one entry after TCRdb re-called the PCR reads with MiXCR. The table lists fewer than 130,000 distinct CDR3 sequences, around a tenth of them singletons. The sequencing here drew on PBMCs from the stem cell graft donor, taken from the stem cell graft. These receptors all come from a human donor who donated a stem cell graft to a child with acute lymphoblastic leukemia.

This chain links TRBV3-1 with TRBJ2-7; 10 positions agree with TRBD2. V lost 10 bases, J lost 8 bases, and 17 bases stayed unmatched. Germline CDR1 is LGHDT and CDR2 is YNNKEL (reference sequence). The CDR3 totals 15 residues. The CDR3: CATSQEGLAGVKQYF. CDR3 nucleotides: TGTGCCACCTCCCAAGAAGGCCTAGCGGGAGTCAAGCAGTACTTC.

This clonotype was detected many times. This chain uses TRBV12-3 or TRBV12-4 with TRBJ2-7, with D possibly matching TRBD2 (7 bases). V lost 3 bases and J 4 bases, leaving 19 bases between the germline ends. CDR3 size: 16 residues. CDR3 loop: CASSFTGRGAEYEQYF. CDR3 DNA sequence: TGTGCCAGCAGTTTTACGGGTCGGGGGGCTGAATACGAGCAGTACTTC.

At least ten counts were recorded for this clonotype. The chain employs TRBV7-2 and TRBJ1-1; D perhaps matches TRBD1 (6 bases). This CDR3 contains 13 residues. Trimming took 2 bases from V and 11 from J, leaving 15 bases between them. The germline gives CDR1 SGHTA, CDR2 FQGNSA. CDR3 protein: CASSLRQGRSAFF. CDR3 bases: TGTGCCAGCAGCTTACGCCAGGGGCGCTCGGCTTTCTTT. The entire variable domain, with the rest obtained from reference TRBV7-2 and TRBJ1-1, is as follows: GAGVSQSPSNKVTEKGKDVELRCDPISGHTALYWYRQSLGQGLEFLIYFQGNSAPDKSGLPSDRFSAERTGGSVSTLTIQRTQQEDSAVYLCASSLRQGRSAFFGQGTRLTVV.

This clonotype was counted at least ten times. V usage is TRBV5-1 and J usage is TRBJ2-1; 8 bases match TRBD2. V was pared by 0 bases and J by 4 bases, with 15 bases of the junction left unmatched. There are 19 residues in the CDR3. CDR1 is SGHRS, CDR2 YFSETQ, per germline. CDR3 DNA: TGCGCCAGCAGCTTGGCCAGTGCTAGCGGGCTGGCCTCTTACAATGAGCAGTTCTTC. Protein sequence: CASSLASASGLASYNEQFF.

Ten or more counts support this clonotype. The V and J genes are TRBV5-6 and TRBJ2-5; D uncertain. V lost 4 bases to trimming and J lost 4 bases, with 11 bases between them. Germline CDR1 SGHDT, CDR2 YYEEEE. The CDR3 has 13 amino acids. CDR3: CASSLATGETQYF. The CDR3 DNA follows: TGTGCCAGCAGCCTGGCCACGGGAGAGACCCAGTACTTC.

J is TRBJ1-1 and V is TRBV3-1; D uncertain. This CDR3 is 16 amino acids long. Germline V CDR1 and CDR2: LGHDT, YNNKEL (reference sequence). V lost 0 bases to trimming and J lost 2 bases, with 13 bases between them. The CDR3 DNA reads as TGTGCCAGCAGCCAAGATCGCCGCGGGCCTAACACTGAAGCTTTCTTT. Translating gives CASSQDRRGPNTEAFF.

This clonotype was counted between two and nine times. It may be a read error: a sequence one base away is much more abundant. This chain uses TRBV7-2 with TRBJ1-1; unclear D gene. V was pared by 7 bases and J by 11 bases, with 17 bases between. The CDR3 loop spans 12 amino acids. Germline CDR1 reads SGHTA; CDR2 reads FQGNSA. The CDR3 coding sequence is TGTGCCAGCATCCATCCCGGGTGGAGGGCTTTCTTT. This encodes CASIHPGWRAFF.

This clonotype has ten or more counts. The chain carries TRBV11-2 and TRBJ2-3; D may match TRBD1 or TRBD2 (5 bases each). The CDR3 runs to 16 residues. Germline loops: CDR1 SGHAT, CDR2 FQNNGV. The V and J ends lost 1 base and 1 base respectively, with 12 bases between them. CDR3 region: CASSLGEGRRTDTQYF. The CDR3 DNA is TGTGCCAGCAGCTTAGGTGAGGGGCGCCGCACAGATACGCAGTATTTT.

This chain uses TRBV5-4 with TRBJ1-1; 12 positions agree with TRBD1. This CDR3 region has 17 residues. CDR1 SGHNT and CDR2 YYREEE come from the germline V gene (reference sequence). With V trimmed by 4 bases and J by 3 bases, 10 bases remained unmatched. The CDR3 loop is CASSVRDRGREDTEAFF. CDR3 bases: TGTGCCAGCAGCGTGCGGGACAGGGGGCGCGAGGACACTGAAGCTTTCTTT.

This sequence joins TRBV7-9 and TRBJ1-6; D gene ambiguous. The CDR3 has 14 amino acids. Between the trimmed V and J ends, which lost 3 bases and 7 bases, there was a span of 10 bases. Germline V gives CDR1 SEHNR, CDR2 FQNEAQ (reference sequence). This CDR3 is CASSFEMPNSPLHF. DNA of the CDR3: TGTGCCAGCAGCTTTGAAATGCCGAATTCACCCCTCCACTTT. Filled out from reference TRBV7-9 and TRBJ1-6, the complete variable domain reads DTGVSQNPRHKITKRGQNVTFRCDPISEHNRLYWYRQTLGQGPEFLTYFQNEAQLEKSRLLSDRFSAERPKGSFSTLEIQRTEQGDSAMYLCASSFEMPNSPLHFGNGTRLTVT.

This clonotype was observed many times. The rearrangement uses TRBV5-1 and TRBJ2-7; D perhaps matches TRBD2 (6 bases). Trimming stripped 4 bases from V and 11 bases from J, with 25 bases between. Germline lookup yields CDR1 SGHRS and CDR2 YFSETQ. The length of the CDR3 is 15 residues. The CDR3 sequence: CASSPNLGLPRGKYF. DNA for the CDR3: TGCGCCAGCAGCCCGAACTTGGGACTTCCTCGGGGGAAGTACTTC.

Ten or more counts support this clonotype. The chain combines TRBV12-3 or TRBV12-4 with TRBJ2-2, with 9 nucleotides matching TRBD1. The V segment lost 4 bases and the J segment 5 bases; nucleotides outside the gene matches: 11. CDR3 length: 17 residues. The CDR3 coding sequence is TGTGCCAGCAGTTCCTCCGGGACAGGGAGAAAAACCGGGGAGCTGTTTTTT. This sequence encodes CASSSSGTGRKTGELFF.

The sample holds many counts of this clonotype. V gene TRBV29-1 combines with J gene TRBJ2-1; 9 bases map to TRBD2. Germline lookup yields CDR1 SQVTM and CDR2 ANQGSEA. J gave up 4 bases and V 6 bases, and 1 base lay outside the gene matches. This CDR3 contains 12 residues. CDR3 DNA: TGCAGCGTGACTAGCGGATACAATGAGCAGTTCTTC. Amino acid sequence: CSVTSGYNEQFF.

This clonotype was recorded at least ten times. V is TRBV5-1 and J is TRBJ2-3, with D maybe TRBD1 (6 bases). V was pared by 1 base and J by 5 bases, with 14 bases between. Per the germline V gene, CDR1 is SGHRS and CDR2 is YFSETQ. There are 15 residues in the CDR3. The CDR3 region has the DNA TGCGCCAGCAGCTTGCAGGGGTCGGGTCTAGATACGCAGTATTTT. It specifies CASSLQGSGLDTQYF.

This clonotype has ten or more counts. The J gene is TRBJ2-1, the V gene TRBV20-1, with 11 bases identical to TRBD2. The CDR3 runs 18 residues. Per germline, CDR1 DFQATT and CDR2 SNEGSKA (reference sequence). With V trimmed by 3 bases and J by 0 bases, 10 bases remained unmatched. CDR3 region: CSASGGTSGGLSYNEQFF. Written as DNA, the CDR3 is TGCAGTGCTAGCGGAGGGACTAGCGGTGGTCTCTCCTACAATGAGCAGTTCTTC.